This entry features one T cell receptor (beta chain) sequence. There are 13 residues in the CDR3. Germline V gene sequence: CDR1 MNHEY, CDR2 SVGAGI. V was trimmed by 6 bases and J by 7 bases, leaving 10 bases between them. Methods used by the authors: Estimated nucleated cell counts came from reference gene primer amplification. Sequencing used immunoSEQ multiplex PCR; TCRdb keeps in-frame clones, though not all of them. V and J calls and clone size are given by that table; D and trimming were obtained from the DNA. The sample holds about 230,000 clones, about 85% seen once. These data come from a study of blood T cell repertoires in COVID-19. Study background: Researchers got acute and convalescent COVID-19 samples from the United States, Italy and Spain. PBMCs, B-cell-depleted T cells, or T cells were the source of the cDNA or gDNA that made up the material.

The chain is built from TRBV6-5 and TRBJ1-6; no clear D gene. The material sequenced was peripheral blood. This TCR derives from a middle-aged man with acute or convalescent COVID-19. The CDR3 region is CASSQIENSPLHF. The CDR3 region has the DNA TGTGCCAGCAGCCAAATAGAGAATTCACCCCTCCACTTT.